The sequence of this T cell receptor beta chain was determined in a study of T cell repertoires in cytomegalovirus infection. TCRdb re-derived calls from the reads in MiXCR, one entry per CDR3 protein. The table records around 550,000 distinct CDR3 sequences, more than 25% of them present only once. The CDR3 runs 14 residues. Per the germline V gene, CDR1 is SNHLY and CDR2 is FYNNEI. The ends were cut back, 4 bases at V and 5 bases at J, with 9 bases in the middle. This chain connects TRBV2 to TRBJ1-6; D is uncertain. Source material: PBMCs. The receptor was derived from a human donor in good health (CMV status not recorded). Some clones in this sample may be carry-over from other donors' samples. The CDR3 sequence is CASSVSGNNSPLHF. The CDR3 coding sequence is TGTGCCAGCAGTGTTTCGGGGAATAATTCACCCCTCCACTTT. The variable domain in full, with the rest retrieved from reference TRBV2 and TRBJ1-6, is EPEVTQTPSHQVTQMGQEVILRCVPISNHLYFYWYRQILGQKVEFLVSFYNNEISEKSEIFDDQFSVERPDGSNFTLKIRSTKLEDSAMYFCASSVSGNNSPLHFGNGTRLTVT.